This T cell receptor beta chain was profiled in a study of post-analysis software for immune sequencing data. As for this clonotype: The target antigen is unknown.

The authors incorporated unique molecular identifiers into the TCR beta cDNA libraries. Each CDR3 protein gets one entry after TCRdb re-called the PCR reads with MiXCR. The sample has fewer than 850,000 distinct CDR3 sequences, approximately 44% seen once. Study-level points and caveats: In patients, roughly five TRBV segments were more frequent than in controls, with TRBV5-6, TRBV5-1 and TRBV20-1 among them.

There are 16 residues in the CDR3. CDR1 is MNHEY, CDR2 SMNVEV, per germline (reference sequence). Trimming cost V 5 bases and J 2 bases; bases outside gene matches: 6. The sequenced sample consisted of blood. This receptor was obtained from a girl aged 10 to 17 with multiple sclerosis. The chain links TRBV27 to TRBJ2-4, with 10 bases lining up with TRBD2. CDR3 bases: TGTGCCAGCAGTGGGTCTAGCGGGAGAACCAAAAACATTCAGTACTTC. It yields the protein CASSGSSGRTKNIQYF.